This record concerns one T cell receptor (beta chain) sequence. The entry originates in a study of cytomegalovirus exposure and HLA in healthy donors. The PCR contained 60 Vbeta and 13 Jbeta primers. Clones were sequenced by immunoSEQ multiplex PCR, and TCRdb holds only the in-frame ones, with some missing. The sample has 160,000 or so clones. Trimming left V 0 bases short and J 0 bases short, with 13 bases between. CDR1 and CDR2 (germline): SGHVS, FNYEAQ. The CDR3 runs 17 residues. The receptor was isolated from a man in his thirties or forties in good health and CMV-seronegative. The rearrangement uses TRBV7-6 and TRBJ2-3; D is possibly TRBD2 (6 bases). The sequenced sample was PBMCs. For the CDR3, the DNA is TGTGCCAGCAGCTTAGCCGCGGGGAGCCTAAGCACAGATACGCAGTATTTT. This translates into CASSLAAGSLSTDTQYF.